These T cell receptor beta chains were read from a single sample in a study of blood T cell repertoires in COVID-19. The table came from immunoSEQ multiplex PCR; TCRdb's copy has only in-frame clones and leaves some out. Of some 350,000 clones detected, nearly 90% appear once; the ten largest clones hold 6.5% to 8%. The sample comprised peripheral blood. These receptors were taken from a young man with active or convalescent COVID-19. The CDR3 runs from the conserved cysteine through the conserved F or W. D genes are given only for firm matches. Clone size is shown for a subset of rows, as once, few, many or a class of expanded clone.

cdr3_aa cdr3_nt v_call clone_size j_call d_call
CASSSDSSNQPQHF TGCGCCAGCAGCTCGGACAGTAGCAATCAGCCCCAGCATTTT TRBV4-3 NA TRBJ1-5 NA
CASSVEGEPAEAFF TGTGCCAGCAGCGTAGAAGGAGAGCCCGCTGAAGCTTTCTTT TRBV9 NA TRBJ1-1 NA
CASTTGGYYYGYTF TGTGCCAGCACCACCGGCGGTTACTACTATGGCTACACCTTC TRBV7-9 NA TRBJ1-2 NA
CASSLGQFLEQYF TGTGCCAGCAGCTTGGGACAGTTCCTAGAGCAGTACTTC TRBV7-2 NA TRBJ2-7 TRBD1
CASSVGGDLYQETQYF TGTGCCAGCAGCGTGGGAGGAGACTTGTACCAAGAGACCCAGTACTTC TRBV9 NA TRBJ2-5 NA
CASSQGGANEQFF TGTGCCAGCAGCCAAGGCGGGGCCAATGAGCAGTTCTTC TRBV14 NA TRBJ2-1 NA
CASSYADRGETQYF TGTGCCAGCAGTTACGCCGACAGGGGAGAGACCCAGTACTTC TRBV6-2/TRBV6-3 NA TRBJ2-5 TRBD1
CASSLSGGPYNEQFF TGTGCCAGCAGCTTGAGCGGGGGCCCGTACAATGAGCAGTTCTTC TRBV5-6 NA TRBJ2-1 TRBD2
CASSLARTGGRNTGELFF TGTGCCAGCAGCTTAGCGCGTACCGGGGGGCGGAACACCGGGGAGCTGTTTTTT TRBV7-2 NA TRBJ2-2 NA
CASSAGTGLPRYGYTF TGTGCCAGCAGTGCCGGGACAGGGCTCCCGCGCTATGGCTACACCTTC TRBV2 NA TRBJ1-2 TRBD1
CASREDGAYGYTF TGTGCCAGCAGGGAGGACGGAGCCTATGGCTACACCTTC TRBV6-5 NA TRBJ1-2 NA
CASSQDGRGWGNTEAFF TGCGCCAGCAGCCAAGATGGAAGGGGTTGGGGGAACACTGAAGCTTTCTTT TRBV4-1 once TRBJ1-1 NA
CASSLVWLAGAETQYF TGTGCCAGCAGCTTAGTTTGGCTAGCGGGGGCAGAGACCCAGTACTTC TRBV7-6 NA TRBJ2-5 TRBD2
CASSADRVNTEAFF TGTGCCAGTAGTGCGGACAGGGTGAACACTGAAGCTTTCTTT TRBV19 NA TRBJ1-1 TRBD1
CAISEGQGEKLFF TGTGCCATCAGTGAGGGACAGGGAGAAAAACTGTTTTTT TRBV10-3 NA TRBJ1-4 TRBD1
CAWSSGRIYGYTF TGTGCCTGGAGTTCTGGCAGGATCTATGGCTACACCTTC TRBV30 NA TRBJ1-2 NA
CASSSSRLDGYTF TGCGCCAGCAGCTCTTCCAGGTTAGACGGCTACACCTTC TRBV5-1 NA TRBJ1-2 NA
CASSLSLGYTF TGTGCCAGCAGCTTATCATTGGGCTACACCTTC TRBV7-2 NA TRBJ1-2 NA
CASSYEGWQPQHF TGTGCCAGCAGCTATGAGGGCTGGCAGCCCCAGCATTTT TRBV7-2 NA TRBJ1-5 NA
CASNRHVVVPNEQFF TGTGCCTCGAATCGACACGTCGTTGTTCCCAATGAGCAGTTCTTC TRBV25-1 NA TRBJ2-1 NA
CASSTDVGGGTDTQYF TGTGCCAGCAGCACAGACGTCGGCGGGGGAACAGATACGCAGTATTTT TRBV7-2 once TRBJ2-3 TRBD2
CATSTPGSQPQHF TGTGCCACCAGCACCCCAGGGTCTCAGCCCCAGCATTTT TRBV15 once TRBJ1-5 NA
CASSLNRGGNTIYF TGTGCCAGCAGCTTAAACAGGGGTGGAAACACCATATATTTT TRBV7-8 once TRBJ1-3 TRBD1
CASSQDRGTDTQYF TGTGCCAGCAGCCAAGACAGGGGCACAGATACGCAGTATTTT TRBV14 few TRBJ2-3 NA
CASSRSSYEQYF TGTGCCAGCAGCCGGAGCTCCTACGAGCAGTACTTC TRBV11-3 NA TRBJ2-7 NA
CASSTQGKLFF TGTGCCAGCAGTACACAGGGAAAACTGTTTTTT TRBV12-3/TRBV12-4 NA TRBJ1-4 NA
CASSYSSQGTEAFF TGTGCCAGCAGTTACTCGAGTCAGGGAACTGAAGCTTTCTTT TRBV6-2/TRBV6-3 few TRBJ1-1 NA